The 26 T cell receptor beta chains below were found in one sample sequenced in a study of blood T cells in healthy people across ages (dated by TCRdb to about 2015). The library came from 5' RACE. A second PCR of about 6 to 12 cycles was run with a J-beta primer mix and a sample-barcoded 5' primer. TCRdb reworked the public reads: Q25 trimming with fastp, MiXCR clone assembly, productive beta chains retained. All rows with the same CDR3 protein become a single entry with the most common DNA and genes. The sample contains roughly 1.9 million distinct CDR3 sequences, around 42% of them found a single time. The ten largest clones add up to about 21% of the sample. The sequencing sample was made of blood. All receptors come from a human donor in good health.

This clonotype was seen more than once but under ten times. V gene TRBV10-2 combines with J gene TRBJ1-5, with D possibly TRBD1 on 6 matching bases. CDR1 and CDR2 from the germline V gene are WSHSY and SAAADI. CDR3 size: 16 residues. The V end lost 0 bases, the J end lost 6 bases, and 15 bases lay between the germline ends. The CDR3 sequence: CASSESGGRIVQPQHF. CDR3 nucleotides: TGCGCCAGCAGTGAGTCGGGGGGGCGCATCGTTCAGCCCCAGCATTTT.

Details on this clonotype: An end of the junction differs from the germline gene, which may be a read error. The chain combines TRBV24-1 with TRBJ2-3; D may be TRBD2 (5 bases). The CDR3 is made up of 15 amino acids. CDR1 is KGHDR, CDR2 SFDVKD, per germline. CDR3 protein: CATSDLRTSADTQYF. DNA of the CDR3: TGTGCCACCAGTGACCTTCGAACTAGTGCAGATACCCAGTATTTT.

The V call is TRBV6-6, the J call TRBJ1-1, with a weak D call TRBD1 (6 bases). V was cut by 8 bases and J by 1 base, with 14 bases left in between. The CDR3 has 14 amino acids. Germline V gene lookup returns CDR1 MNHNY and CDR2 SVGAGI (reference sequence). The CDR3 DNA follows: TGTGCCAGCCGGGGGGCACGGTGGAACACTGAAGCTTTCTTT. Translating gives CASRGARWNTEAFF.

This clonotype was seen many times. The chain carries TRBV20-1 and TRBJ2-5, with D perhaps matching TRBD1 (6 bases). The V end lost 3 bases, the J end lost 11 bases, and 22 bases lay between the germline ends. The CDR3 length is 14 residues. Germline V lookup: CDR1 DFQATT, CDR2 SNEGSKA (reference sequence). The CDR3 DNA is TGCAGTGCTAGTCTACAGGGATCCCTACGTTGGCAGTACTTC. Residues: CSASLQGSLRWQYF.

The chain uses TRBV7-2 and TRBJ2-3; D gene unclear. Germline CDR1 reads SGHTA; CDR2 reads FQGNSA. V gave up 8 bases and J gave up 0 bases, with 18 bases separating them. The CDR3 is 16 amino acids. CDR3 sequence reads: CASHRGGLPSTDTQYF. As DNA, the CDR3 is TGTGCCAGCCACCGTGGCGGTCTGCCTAGCACAGATACGCAGTATTTT. Full variable domain (rest looked up from reference TRBV7-2 and TRBJ2-3): GAGVSQSPSNKVTEKGKDVELRCDPISGHTALYWYRQSLGQGLEFLIYFQGNSAPDKSGLPSDRFSAERTGGSVSTLTIQRTQQEDSAVYLCASHRGGLPSTDTQYFGPGTRLTVL.

This rearrangement joins TRBV6-5 to TRBJ1-1; 8 nucleotides agree with TRBD1. This CDR3 has 15 amino acids. CDR1 is MNHEY, CDR2 SVGAGI, per germline. J was trimmed by 7 bases and V by 4 bases; bases with no gene match: 11. The CDR3 DNA reads TGTGCCAGCAGTTTCAGGACAGGGCAAAGCGGTGAAGCTTTCTTT. Translation: CASSFRTGQSGEAFF.

This clonotype was found many times. The V and J genes are TRBV7-2 and TRBJ2-4, with a tentative D call TRBD1 (6 bases). Germline V gives CDR1 SGHTA, CDR2 FQGNSA. The CDR3 is 18 amino acids. Between the trimmed V and J ends, which lost 4 bases and 1 base, there was a span of 20 bases. The DNA of the CDR3 is TGTGCCAGCAGCTCGAAGCCTGGTACAGGGTTGGCCAAAAACATTCAGTACTTC. This gives the protein CASSSKPGTGLAKNIQYF.

This clonotype was counted a single time. The chain couples TRBV6-1 to TRBJ2-1, with 10 bases matching TRBD1. Looked up from germline, CDR1 is MNHNS and CDR2 is SASEGT. J lost 6 bases, V lost 4 bases, and 15 bases had no gene match. This CDR3 spans 18 amino acids. The CDR3 reads CASSASGTGVMRSNEQFF. CDR3 bases: TGTGCCAGCAGTGCCTCCGGGACAGGGGTTATGAGGAGCAATGAGCAGTTCTTC.

The rearrangement joins TRBV20-1 to TRBJ1-1, with D possibly being TRBD1 (6 bases). The CDR3 is made up of 17 amino acids. CDR1 is DFQATT and CDR2 is SNEGSKA in the germline V gene (reference sequence). V lost 6 bases and J lost 4, with 27 bases in between. This chain's CDR3 is CSAADLPRGRGGTEAFF. The CDR3 nucleotides read TGCAGTGCCGCAGATCTTCCCAGGGGCAGGGGAGGCACTGAAGCTTTCTTT.

V usage is TRBV28 and J usage is TRBJ2-1; D is unclear. The germline gives CDR1 MDHEN, CDR2 SYDVKM. The CDR3 runs 14 residues. The V end was cut by 3 bases, the J end by 10 bases, with 16 bases between. CDR3 sequence: CASSLVGALVEQFF. DNA of the CDR3: TGTGCCAGCAGTTTGGTCGGAGCGCTTGTCGAGCAGTTCTTC. Combining the CDR3 with reference TRBV28 and TRBJ2-1 gives the whole variable domain DVKVTQSSRYLVKRTGEKVFLECVQDMDHENMFWYRQDPGLGLRLIYFSYDVKMKEKGDIPEGYSVSREKKERFSLILESASTNQTSMYLCASSLVGALVEQFFGPGTRLTVL.

The rearrangement uses TRBV7-6 and TRBJ1-3; D may be TRBD1 (5 bases). V was clipped by 3 bases and J by 1 base, with 19 bases between them. Germline lookup yields CDR1 SGHVS and CDR2 FNYEAQ. The CDR3 is made up of 18 amino acids. The CDR3 DNA reads TGTGCCAGCAGCTTTGGGGGGTCCATGAGTGGGTCTGGAAACACCATATATTTT. Its translation: CASSFGGSMSGSGNTIYF. Full variable domain (outside the CDR3, taken from reference TRBV7-6 and TRBJ1-3): GAGVSQSPRYKVTKRGQDVALRCDPISGHVSLYWYRQALGQGPEFLTYFNYEAQQDKSGLPNDRFSAERPEGSISTLTIQRTEQRDSAMYRCASSFGGSMSGSGNTIYFGEGSWLTVV.

The chain uses TRBV6-6 and TRBJ1-1, with unresolved D. Germline assignment: CDR1 MNHNY and CDR2 SVGAGI (reference sequence). This CDR3 has 13 amino acids. The V end was cut by 3 bases, the J end by 8 bases, with 13 bases between. In DNA form, the CDR3 reads TGTGCCAGCAGTTATACCCCCTCCGGGGAAGCTTTCTTT. Its protein product is CASSYTPSGEAFF.

V and J are TRBV20-1 and TRBJ2-3; 7 bases match TRBD1. Trimming cost V 7 bases and J 2 bases; bases outside gene matches: 3. The germline V gene encodes CDR1 DFQATT and CDR2 SNEGSKA (reference sequence). The CDR3 totals 12 residues. The DNA of the CDR3 is TGCAGTGAACAGGGGACCACAGATACGCAGTATTTT. Translated: CSEQGTTDTQYF.

This clonotype was found a few times. The V call is TRBV19, the J call TRBJ1-2; D ambiguous. The CDR3 covers 16 residues. The V end lost 6 bases, the J end lost 6 bases, and 23 bases lay between the germline ends. Looked up from germline, CDR1 is LNHDA and CDR2 is SQIVND (reference sequence). As DNA, the CDR3 is TGTGCCAGTAGGCCCATGGATGGAGGAGTGAGGGATGGCTACACCTTC. This gives the protein CASRPMDGGVRDGYTF. Based on the CDR3 plus reference TRBV19 and TRBJ1-2, the full variable domain is DGGITQSPKYLFRKEGQNVTLSCEQNLNHDAMYWYRQDPGQGLRLIYYSQIVNDFQKGDIAEGYSVSREKKESFPLTVTSAQKNPTAFYLCASRPMDGGVRDGYTFGSGTRLTVV.

CDR3 DNA: TGTGCCAGCAGATTAGGTTCAGGGGAGCTGTTTTTT. This translates into CASRLGSGELFF. The chain has TRBV6-2 or TRBV6-3 and TRBJ2-2; no clear D. There are 12 residues in the CDR3. The V and J ends lost 6 bases and 8 bases respectively, with 10 bases between them. CDR1 is MNHEY and CDR2 is SVGEGT in the germline V gene.

CDR3 sequence: CASSPEGRGGYEQYF. In DNA, the CDR3 is TGTGCCAGCAGCCCAGAGGGCAGGGGCGGATACGAGCAGTACTTC. The chain joins TRBV9 to TRBJ2-7; D might be TRBD1 (6 bases). The CDR3 runs 15 residues. CDR1 and CDR2 (germline): SGDLS, YYNGEE. V lost 4 bases and J lost 4, with 18 bases in between.

The V gene is TRBV28, the J gene TRBJ2-7; D uncertain. V lost 4 bases and J lost 3, with 16 bases in between. Germline-derived CDR1 and CDR2 are MDHEN and SYDVKM. The CDR3 length is 15 residues. The CDR3 bases are TGTGCCAGCAGTTCCTCGAAGTCCCTTGGCTACGAGCAGTACTTC. Its translation is CASSSSKSLGYEQYF.

Only a few counts were recorded for this clonotype. This chain connects TRBV29-1 to TRBJ2-1, with TRBD2 identical over 7 bases. V shed 1 base, J shed 3 bases, and the junction held 3 bases outside the gene matches. The CDR3 is 14 amino acids. The V gene's germline CDR1 is SQVTM and CDR2 ANQGSEA. The CDR3 DNA sequence: TGCAGCGTTGAAGCGGGGGGTAACTACAATGAGCAGTTCTTC. Its protein is CSVEAGGNYNEQFF.

The genes are TRBV20-1 and TRBJ2-1; no clear D. In germline, CDR1 is DFQATT, CDR2 SNEGSKA (reference sequence). The V end was cut by 2 bases, the J end by 14 bases, with 13 bases between. This CDR3 region has 11 residues. The CDR3: CSARWYNEEFF. In nucleotides, the CDR3 is TGCAGTGCTAGATGGTACAACGAGGAGTTCTTC.

This clonotype was seen more than once but under ten times. The V call is TRBV2, the J call TRBJ1-4, with D unclear. Germline lookup yields CDR1 SNHLY and CDR2 FYNNEI. The V end lost 1 base, the J end lost 5 bases, and 8 bases lay between the germline ends. The CDR3 consists of 14 residues. The CDR3 nucleotides read TGTGCCAGCAGTGAAGGCAGCATAAATGAAAAACTGTTTTTT. Protein product: CASSEGSINEKLFF.

The rearrangement links TRBV29-1 to TRBJ1-2; TRBD1 agrees at 7 bases. This CDR3 comprises 12 residues. Germline CDR1 and CDR2: SQVTM and ANQGSEA. Trimming removed 6 bases from V and 6 bases from J; junction bases left unmatched: 7. The CDR3 sequence is CSVGGDSHGYTF. The CDR3 DNA reads as TGCAGCGTGGGGGGGGACAGCCATGGCTACACCTTC.

The V call is TRBV20-1, the J call TRBJ2-5, with 9 positions matching TRBD2. Germline assignment: CDR1 DFQATT and CDR2 SNEGSKA (reference sequence). V was pared by 5 bases and J by 2 bases, with 9 bases of the junction left unmatched. This CDR3 has 15 amino acids. CDR3 residues: CSALPAGGEQETQYF. For the CDR3, the DNA is TGCAGTGCTCTGCCAGCGGGGGGTGAGCAAGAGACCCAGTACTTC.

This clonotype turned up a few times. The chain is built from TRBV20-1 and TRBJ1-5, with D unresolved. CDR3 length: 14 residues. V dropped 2 bases and J dropped 5 bases, with 13 bases sitting between them. The germline CDR1 and CDR2 sequences are DFQATT and SNEGSKA (reference sequence). The CDR3 nucleotides are TGCAGTGCTAGAATCCGCGGGAACTATCAGCCCCAGCATTTT. Translating gives CSARIRGNYQPQHF.

The chain links TRBV7-9 to TRBJ2-7, with D perhaps matching TRBD1 (5 bases). Looked up from germline, CDR1 is SEHNR and CDR2 is FQNEAQ (reference sequence). This CDR3 is 17 amino acids long. Trimming stripped 4 bases from V and 0 bases from J, with 19 bases between. DNA of the CDR3: TGTGCCAGCAGCTCTAGGGGTGGCAGAATAATCTCCTACGAGCAGTACTTC. It translates to CASSSRGGRIISYEQYF. Full variable domain (missing parts from reference TRBV7-9 and TRBJ2-7): DTGVSQNPRHKITKRGQNVTFRCDPISEHNRLYWYRQTLGQGPEFLTYFQNEAQLEKSRLLSDRFSAERPKGSFSTLEIQRTEQGDSAMYLCASSSRGGRIISYEQYFGPGTRLTVT.

The chain links TRBV7-8 to TRBJ1-2; D possibly corresponds to TRBD1 (5 bases). CDR3 length equals 13 residues. V lost 10 bases and J 2 bases, leaving 14 bases between the germline ends. The germline V gene has CDR1 SGHVS and CDR2 FQNEAQ. Written as DNA, the CDR3 is TGTGCCACGCAACCTGGACAAAACTATGGCTACACCTTC. This codes for CATQPGQNYGYTF.

This clonotype was detected a few times. The V gene is TRBV20-1, the J gene TRBJ2-1; D possibly matches TRBD1 or TRBD2 (5 bases each). The germline V gene encodes CDR1 DFQATT and CDR2 SNEGSKA (reference sequence). V shed 3 bases and J shed 6 bases, with 15 bases lying between them. The CDR3 contains 14 residues. In nucleotides, the CDR3 is TGCAGTGCTAGCGAAGGGACCGTTACCAATGAGCAGTTCTTC. This sequence encodes CSASEGTVTNEQFF.